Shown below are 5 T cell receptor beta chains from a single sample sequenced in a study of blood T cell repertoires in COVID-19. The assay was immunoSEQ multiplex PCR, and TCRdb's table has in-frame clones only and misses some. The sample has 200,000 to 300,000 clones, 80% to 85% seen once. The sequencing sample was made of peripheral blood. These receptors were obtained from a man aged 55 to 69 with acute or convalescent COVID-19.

The CDR3 DNA is TGTGCCAGCACCCCACAGGGTCGCGGCGGGGAGCTGTTTTTT. It yields the protein CASTPQGRGGELFF. This chain connects TRBV2 to TRBJ2-2; TRBD1 might be the D (6 bases). There are 14 residues in the CDR3. Between the trimmed V and J ends, which lost 7 bases and 7 bases, there was a span of 16 bases. Looked up from germline, CDR1 is SNHLY and CDR2 is FYNNEI.

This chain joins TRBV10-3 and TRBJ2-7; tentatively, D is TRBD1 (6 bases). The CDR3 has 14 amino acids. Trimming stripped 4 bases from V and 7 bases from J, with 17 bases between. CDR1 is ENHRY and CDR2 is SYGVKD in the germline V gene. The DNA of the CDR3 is TGTGCCATCAGTGGTATTTCAGGGGCTTGGGAGCAGTACTTC. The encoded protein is CAISGISGAWEQYF.

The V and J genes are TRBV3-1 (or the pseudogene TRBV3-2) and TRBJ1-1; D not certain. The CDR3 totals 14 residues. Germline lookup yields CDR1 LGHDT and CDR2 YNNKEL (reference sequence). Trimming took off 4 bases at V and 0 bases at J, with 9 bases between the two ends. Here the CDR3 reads CASSLTSMNTEAFF. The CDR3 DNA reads TGTGCCAGCAGCCTGACTTCCATGAACACTGAAGCTTTCTTT.

The CDR3 DNA follows: TGTGCCAGCAGCACGGGACTTGGCACAGATACGCAGTATTTT. Protein sequence: CASSTGLGTDTQYF. The chain couples TRBV7-3 to TRBJ2-3; D possibly corresponds to TRBD2 (6 bases). Germline V gene lookup returns CDR1 SGHTA and CDR2 FQGTGA. The CDR3 extends over 14 amino acids. V lost 5 bases to trimming and J lost 1 base, with 10 bases between them. Combining the CDR3 with reference TRBV7-3 and TRBJ2-3 gives the whole variable domain GAGVSQTPSNKVTEKGKYVELRCDPISGHTALYWYRQSLGQGPEFLIYFQGTGAADDSGLPNDRFFAVRPEGSVSTLKIQRTERGDSAVYLCASSTGLGTDTQYFGPGTRLTVL.

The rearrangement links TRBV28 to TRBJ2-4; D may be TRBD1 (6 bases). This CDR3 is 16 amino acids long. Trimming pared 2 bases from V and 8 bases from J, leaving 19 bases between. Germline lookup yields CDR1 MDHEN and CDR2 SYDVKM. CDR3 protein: CASSLVPLGGTDIQYF. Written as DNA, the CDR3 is TGTGCCAGCAGTTTAGTACCGTTAGGGGGTACGGACATTCAGTACTTC.